This T cell receptor beta chain derives from a study of Ad26.COV2.S vaccination and SARS-CoV-2 variants (dated by TCRdb to the early 2020s). In terms of the full investigation: Vaccine-arm donors came from COV1001, a multicentre, randomized, double-blind, placebo-controlled phase I-IIa trial of Ad26.COV2.S in healthy adults. Ad26.COV2.S was administered intramuscularly at a dose of 5x10^10 or 1x10^11 viral particles, either as one shot or as two shots given 56 days apart. TCRbeta repertoire sequencing was used to assess the specificity and breadth of SARS-CoV-2-reactive T cell receptors after Ad26.COV2.S vaccination. The TCR-sequenced set comprised approximately 32 samples: some 20 Ad26.COV2.S vaccine recipients, 5 placebo recipients and 8 SARS-CoV-2 convalescent individuals. Participants in the trial were split at random into five groups of five each, receiving low-dose or high-dose Ad26.COV2.S once or twice, or else placebo on both occasions. Throughout the experiments and outcome assessment, investigators stayed blinded to trial group allocation.

On the study overall, not on this receptor specifically: The study lacked the statistical power to compare responses across vaccine doses or regimens. It was noted by the authors that total T cell responses may have been underestimated by the TCR breadth and depth analyses. Compared with placebo recipients, Ad26.COV2.S recipients showed higher spike-specific TCR breadth (P = 0.0014). Vaccine and placebo recipients had comparable non-spike TCR breadth, which fits with the vaccine containing only spike. Substantial breadth of spike-specific CD8+ and CD4+ T cell responses was reported after vaccination.

Remarks on this clone: Its specific antigen is unknown. No qualities accompany the bases; no much larger clone lies one base away.

The treatment or condition label, read with the paper, signifies: over 15 received Ad26.COV2.S at low or high dose, single or two shots; a few received placebo; per-sample allocation not given. For vaccine and placebo recipients, the sequenced repertoires came from samples collected on day 63 after the first injection. Cohort 1b enrolled about two dozen adults aged 18-55 years at a single site in Boston, USA, between 29 July and 7 August 2020. Ad26.COV2.S was a replication-incompetent adenovirus type 26 vector that expressed a prefusion-stabilized SARS-CoV-2 spike protein derived from the original Wuhan strain. TCRbeta CDR3 regions were sequenced with the immunoSEQ Assay. After extraction, genomic DNA underwent amplification by bias-controlled multiplex PCR, followed by high-throughput sequencing. Concerning the study's data processing: To quantify the absolute abundance of every unique TCRbeta CDR3 region, sequences were collapsed and filtered. T cell fraction was estimated by normalization of TCRbeta template counts to usable DNA, with usable DNA being measured through amplification of reference genes present in all nucleated cells. Repertoire TCRs were annotated as SARS-CoV-2-specific by exact matching of V gene, CDR3 amino acid sequence and J gene to a known reactive TCR set. The reference SARS-CoV-2 TCR set was derived from MIRA and filtered for enrichment in COVID-19-positive ImmuneCODE repertoires, a step that removed public or cross-reactive TCRs. Drawing on the MIRA antigens, annotated TCRs were analysed further at the level of specific ORF or position within ORF. Breadth was defined as annotated unique rearrangements over total unique productive rearrangements; depth was the summed frequency of those rearrangements. TCR breadth was compared between groups using two-sided Wilcoxon rank-sum tests. Entries here come from immuneACCESS through TCRdb and include only in-frame sequences with V and J called. Some clones fail to appear in such tables; in the studies checked, an unresolved V gene covers under half of the shortfall, and the cause of the remainder is unknown. The V and J calls and the clone size are those of that table, but D and trimming were determined from the DNA. The sample table records more than 400,000 clones; roughly 88% of these occur just once. The ten largest clonotypes hold roughly 4.3% of the sample.

Including cysteine and phenylalanine, the CDR3 has 13 amino acids. Only CDR3 DNA remains: 39 bases, in frame from the first base. Via the germline V gene (reference sequence), CDR1 is MNHEY and CDR2 SMNVEV. Cut back by 3 bases and 6 bases, the V and J ends lie 9 bases apart. The TCR originated in a person between 18 and 65 years old who received the Ad26.COV2.S COVID-19 vaccine or a placebo. The chain uses TRBV27 and TRBJ1-5; no confident D gene assignment can be made. The sequences come from peripheral blood, collected in a trial of Ad26.COV2.S vaccine versus placebo. The DNA sequence is given as TGTGCCAGCAGTTTGACGGGAAGTCAGCCCCAGCATTTT. Its coded protein is CASSLTGSQPQHF.